A single sample gave rise to the 20 T cell receptor beta chains below, sequenced in a study of T cells after yellow fever vaccination. TCRdb ran MiXCR on the 5' RACE reads and lists one entry per CDR3 protein. The sample consists of about 320,000 distinct CDR3 sequences, around 10% of them appearing once. This sample comprised CD4+ T cells sorted from PBMCs, obtained 45 days after the yellow fever booster vaccination. The source of these receptors is a young man who received the YFV17D yellow fever vaccine.

The chain joins TRBV5-1 to TRBJ2-1, with D possibly TRBD2 on 6 matching bases. There are 17 residues in the CDR3. Trimming left V 1 base short and J 4 bases short, with 18 bases between. The V gene's germline CDR1 is SGHRS and CDR2 YFSETQ. The CDR3 spells CASSLSASADYYNEQFF. DNA of the CDR3: TGCGCCAGCAGCTTGAGCGCTAGCGCGGACTATTACAATGAGCAGTTCTTC.

This clonotype was found a few times. A much larger clone lies one base from this, so it may be a read error. This chain joins TRBV12-3 or TRBV12-4 and TRBJ1-6, with D unclear. CDR3 length: 12 residues. V gave up 3 bases and J gave up 8 bases, with 5 bases separating them. The CDR3 nucleotides read TGTGCCAGCAGTTTTTCTGATTCACCCCTCCACTTT. This sequence encodes CASSFSDSPLHF.

This clonotype has just a few counts. This sequence joins TRBV6-2 or TRBV6-3 and TRBJ2-1; 9 positions match TRBD2. The CDR3 is 16 residues long. Germline CDR1 is MNHEY and CDR2 is SVGEGT. The V and J ends lost 2 bases and 3 bases, in that order; junction bases with no gene match: 5. The CDR3 region has the DNA TGTGCCAGCAGTTACCATGGTAGCGGGGGCTACAATGAGCAGTTCTTC. Protein sequence: CASSYHGSGGYNEQFF.

The chain has TRBV20-1 and TRBJ2-3, with D tentatively TRBD1 or TRBD2 (6 bases each). V shed 3 bases and J shed 4 bases, with 17 bases lying between them. Per germline, CDR1 DFQATT and CDR2 SNEGSKA (reference sequence). CDR3 length: 15 amino acids. The CDR3 loop reads CSASMAGEAPDTQYF. In DNA form, the CDR3 reads TGCAGTGCTAGTATGGCAGGGGAGGCCCCAGATACGCAGTATTTT.

This clonotype was detected a few times. The V gene is TRBV30, the J gene TRBJ1-3, with D maybe TRBD1 (6 bases). V was pared by 3 bases and J by 4 bases, with 13 bases between. This CDR3 has 14 amino acids. Germline assignment: CDR1 GTSNPN and CDR2 SVGIG (reference sequence). This chain's CDR3 is CAWSRDISGNTIYF. CDR3 DNA: TGTGCCTGGAGCCGGGACATTTCGGGAAACACCATATATTTT.

The gene calls are TRBV7-2 and TRBJ1-5, with D hard to call. This CDR3 contains 12 residues. V lost 4 bases and J 8 bases, leaving 9 bases between the germline ends. Germline V gene sequence: CDR1 SGHTA, CDR2 FQGNSA. CDR3 loop: CASSSNFEPQHF. Here the CDR3 DNA reads TGTGCCAGCAGCTCCAACTTTGAGCCCCAGCATTTT.

This clonotype was observed many times. The genes are TRBV6-6 and TRBJ1-4; D perhaps matches TRBD1 (5 bases). The CDR3 covers 13 residues. The V and J ends lost 5 bases and 10 bases respectively, with 14 bases between them. CDR1 and CDR2 from the germline V gene are MNHNY and SVGAGI (reference sequence). The CDR3 nucleotides are TGTGCCAGCAGTGTTGGGGGTCAGGGAAAACTGTTTTTT. Its translation: CASSVGGQGKLFF.

The chain couples TRBV4-3 to TRBJ2-1; TRBD2 matches 9 bases. Germline V gene sequence: CDR1 LGHNA, CDR2 YSLEER. The V and J ends lost 3 bases and 7 bases, in that order; junction bases with no gene match: 4. The CDR3 totals 14 residues. Here the CDR3 DNA reads TGCGCCAGCAGCCACCGGCTAGCGGGGAATGAGCAGTTCTTC. Encoded protein: CASSHRLAGNEQFF.

This clonotype has only a few counts. This chain joins TRBV7-3 and TRBJ1-5, with no clear D. The CDR3 has 14 amino acids. The germline gives CDR1 SGHTA, CDR2 FQGTGA. Deletions cut 7 bases from V and 2 bases from J, with 12 bases between. This CDR3 is CASNKDEGNQPQHF. In DNA form, the CDR3 reads TGTGCCAGCAACAAAGATGAGGGCAATCAGCCCCAGCATTTT.

This clonotype was detected only a few times. The rearrangement links TRBV2 to TRBJ2-3; TRBD2 aligns across 10 bases. V trimming: 5 bases; J trimming: 5 bases; junction bases outside the gene matches: 4. Germline V gene data show CDR1 as SNHLY and CDR2 as FYNNEI. This CDR3 region has 14 residues. DNA of the CDR3: TGTGCCAGCAGTCTTGGACTAGCGGAAGATACGCAGTATTTT. Amino acids: CASSLGLAEDTQYF.

This clonotype was seen many times. The rearrangement joins TRBV12-3 or TRBV12-4 to TRBJ1-5, with 8 bases that match TRBD1. The CDR3 runs 20 residues. J was trimmed by 0 bases and V by 6 bases; bases with no gene match: 19. The CDR3 spells CASRGPPMRQGYSSNQPQHF. CDR3 bases: TGTGCCAGCAGGGGACCTCCCATGCGACAGGGGTATAGTAGCAATCAGCCCCAGCATTTT.

This clonotype was found a few times. V and J are TRBV9 and TRBJ2-1; 11 nucleotides line up with TRBD2. The length of the CDR3 is 15 residues. In germline, CDR1 is SGDLS, CDR2 YYNGEE. With V trimmed by 2 bases and J by 8 bases, 6 bases remained unmatched. CDR3 in DNA: TGTGCCAGCAGCGTTAGCGGGGGGGCTTTCGATGAGCAGTTCTTC. The encoded protein is CASSVSGGAFDEQFF.

This clonotype appeared many times. The chain recombines TRBV29-1 with TRBJ2-2, with D possibly matching TRBD2 (5 bases). The ends were cut back, 4 bases at V and 5 bases at J, with 14 bases in the middle. Germline CDR1 SQVTM, CDR2 ANQGSEA. The CDR3 is made up of 14 amino acids. The DNA of the CDR3 is TGCAGCGTTGCTGCGAGGGCAGATACCGGGGAGCTGTTTTTT. Translating it yields CSVAARADTGELFF.

The chain employs TRBV7-2 and TRBJ1-4; unclear D gene. This CDR3 is built from 18 residues. In germline, CDR1 is SGHTA, CDR2 FQGNSA. V gave up 4 bases and J gave up 0 bases, with 18 bases separating them. This CDR3 is CASSWTTGNRATNEKLFF. In nucleotides, the CDR3 is TGTGCCAGCAGCTGGACGACGGGTAATCGAGCAACTAATGAAAAACTGTTTTTT.

This clonotype has only a few counts. The V and J genes are TRBV3-1 and TRBJ1-4, with TRBD1 as a possible D gene (6 bases). The CDR3 contains 14 residues. The V and J ends lost 4 bases and 10 bases respectively, with 16 bases between them. The germline V gene has CDR1 LGHDT and CDR2 YNNKEL (reference sequence). In DNA, the CDR3 is TGTGCCAGCAGCCCGAGCGGACAGACAGGAAAACTGTTTTTT. Protein product: CASSPSGQTGKLFF.

This clonotype was observed at least ten times. This chain links TRBV12-3 or TRBV12-4 with TRBJ2-1; no reliable D call. The CDR3 sequence is 12 residues long. V was clipped by 9 bases and J by 6 bases, with 12 bases between them. The CDR3 nucleotides are TGTGCCAGTGTATGGGGTTCCAATGAGCAGTTCTTC. This sequence encodes CASVWGSNEQFF.

This clonotype was recorded at least ten times. The genes are TRBV2 and TRBJ2-7, with unresolved D. This CDR3 is built from 13 residues. Trimming left V 5 bases short and J 3 bases short, with 11 bases between. Germline lookup yields CDR1 SNHLY and CDR2 FYNNEI. The DNA of the CDR3 is TGTGCCAGCAGTCTTACCGAAAACTACGAGCAGTACTTC. Translating gives CASSLTENYEQYF.

The chain recombines TRBV7-8 with TRBJ2-1; possible D gene TRBD2, 5 bases. The CDR3 totals 16 residues. Trimming left V 5 bases short and J 3 bases short, with 17 bases between. Germline values: CDR1 SGHVS, CDR2 FQNEAQ. The CDR3 here is CASSRPGVEIYNEQFF. CDR3 in DNA: TGTGCCAGCAGCCGACCCGGGGTGGAGATCTACAATGAGCAGTTCTTC.

The DNA for the CDR3 is TGTGCCACCAGTGTGACAGGGGGCGCTGATACGCAGTATTTT. It yields the protein CATSVTGGADTQYF. The gene calls are TRBV24-1 and TRBJ2-3, with TRBD1 identical over 10 bases. The CDR3 is made up of 14 amino acids. Germline CDR1 and CDR2: KGHDR and SFDVKD. V gave up 5 bases and J gave up 6 bases; unmatched junction bases: 4.

The table lists this clonotype with a few counts. The CDR3 nucleotides read TGTGCCAGCAGTGAATCCCCTCGGGGACTAGCGGGGGGCCTTACCACAGATACGCAGTATTTT. It specifies CASSESPRGLAGGLTTDTQYF. The chain carries TRBV25-1 and TRBJ2-3; 15 bases agree with TRBD2. After removal of 1 base from V and 2 bases from J, the junction contained 13 bases not matched to a gene. CDR1 and CDR2 from the germline V gene are MGHDK and SYGVNS. The length of the CDR3 is 21 residues.